Listed here are 14 T cell receptor beta chains from one sample, sequenced in a study of graft-versus-host responses after intestinal transplantation. Libraries were prepared by immunoSEQ multiplex PCR; TCRdb keeps only in-frame clonotypes and omits some of them. The sample has 57,000 or so clones; around 90% are singletons. Here the sequenced sample was PBMCs, taken 118 days after intestinal transplantation. These receptor sequences come from a human patient who received an intestinal transplant, so some T cells may come from the graft donor.

The chain uses TRBV28 and TRBJ2-3; D may be TRBD2 (5 bases). The germline V and J ends were trimmed by 10 bases and 0 bases, with 14 bases remaining between them. The CDR3 spans 14 residues. Germline assignment: CDR1 MDHEN and CDR2 SYDVKM. The CDR3 region is CATYGKGSTDTQYF. The CDR3 bases are TGTGCCACCTACGGGAAGGGAAGCACAGATACGCAGTATTTT.

The rearrangement uses TRBV4-2 and TRBJ1-2; no clear D. Per germline, CDR1 LGHNA and CDR2 YNFKEQ. The V gene lost 0 bases and the J gene lost 4 bases, with 18 bases spanning the gap. This CDR3 has 17 residues. The CDR3 protein is CASSQEVLGSSGYGYTF. For the CDR3, the DNA is TGTGCCAGCAGCCAAGAGGTTTTGGGCTCCTCAGGCTATGGCTACACCTTC.

V gene TRBV27 combines with J gene TRBJ1-1; possibly TRBD1 for D (5 bases). Looked up from germline, CDR1 is MNHEY and CDR2 is SMNVEV (reference sequence). The CDR3 covers 13 residues. The ends were cut back, 6 bases at V and 1 base at J, with 9 bases in the middle. CDR3 in amino acids: CASRGVGNTEAFF. The CDR3 nucleotides are TGTGCCAGCAGGGGGGTGGGGAACACTGAAGCTTTCTTT.

The gene calls are TRBV14 and TRBJ1-1, with a tentative D call TRBD1 (6 bases). The germline V gene encodes CDR1 SGHDN and CDR2 FVKESK. This CDR3 has 11 amino acids. V lost 4 bases to trimming and J lost 8 bases, with 8 bases between them. CDR3 nucleotide sequence: TGTGCCAGCAGCCTCGGGACAGAAGCTTTCTTT. This encodes CASSLGTEAFF.

The chain carries TRBV6-5 and TRBJ2-3, with D perhaps given as TRBD1 or TRBD2 (5 bases each). The V and J ends lost 8 bases and 0 bases respectively, with 12 bases between them. Germline loops: CDR1 MNHEY, CDR2 SVGAGI. The CDR3 extends over 14 amino acids. This CDR3 reads CASRRGDSTDTQYF. In DNA, the CDR3 is TGTGCCAGCCGTAGAGGGGATAGCACAGATACGCAGTATTTT.

This chain connects TRBV5-1 to TRBJ1-1; D is ambiguous. Germline CDR1 reads SGHRS; CDR2 reads YFSETQ. V was trimmed by 1 base and J by 6 bases, leaving 7 bases between them. The length of the CDR3 is 12 residues. Written as DNA, the CDR3 is TGCGCCAGCAGCTTGATCGGGGCTGAAGCTTTCTTT. Protein product: CASSLIGAEAFF.

V usage is TRBV5-1 and J usage is TRBJ2-3; no clear D gene. V lost 5 bases, J lost 2 bases, and 12 bases lay in between. This CDR3 spans 14 amino acids. Germline V gene lookup returns CDR1 SGHRS and CDR2 YFSETQ. The CDR3 spells CASRVSPITDTQYF. DNA for the CDR3: TGCGCCAGCAGAGTCTCTCCTATCACAGATACGCAGTATTTT.

This sequence joins TRBV4-1 and TRBJ1-1; no reliable D call. Per germline, CDR1 MGHRA and CDR2 YSYEKL. The CDR3 is made up of 14 amino acids. V was cut by 1 base and J by 5 bases, with 11 bases left in between. The CDR3 sequence: CASSQVSPHTEAFF. DNA of the CDR3: TGCGCCAGCAGCCAAGTATCTCCCCATACTGAAGCTTTCTTT.

This clone turned up a few times. The CDR3 nucleotides are TGTGCCAGCGGTCGAGGAACGGGTGAGCAGTTCTTC. This translates into CASGRGTGEQFF. The chain carries TRBV25-1 and TRBJ2-1; D not certain. Germline V gene lookup returns CDR1 MGHDK and CDR2 SYGVNS. V gave up 8 bases and J gave up 9 bases, with 14 bases separating them. The CDR3 spans 12 residues.

The chain carries TRBV2 and TRBJ2-7; weak D call: TRBD1 (6 bases). Per the germline V gene, CDR1 is SNHLY and CDR2 is FYNNEI. Trimming took off 4 bases at V and 1 base at J, with 11 bases between the two ends. The length of the CDR3 is 14 residues. The CDR3 is CASSAARGSYEQYF. The CDR3 bases are TGTGCCAGCAGTGCGGCAAGGGGGTCCTACGAGCAGTACTTC.

This clone was found a few times. J is TRBJ2-2 and V is TRBV21-1; the table's D gene call, TRBD1, was not cross checked with the DNA. TRBV21-1 is designated a pseudogene. The CDR3 runs to 16 residues. The CDR3 sequence: CASTPTGTPGTGELFF. Here the CDR3 DNA reads TGTGCCAGCACCCCAACCGGGACACCAGGCACCGGGGAGCTGTTTTTT.

The chain recombines TRBV6-1 with TRBJ2-7; unclear D gene. Germline V lookup: CDR1 MNHNS, CDR2 SASEGT. There are 10 residues in the CDR3. Trimming stripped 8 bases from V and 1 base from J, with 3 bases between. The CDR3 bases are TGTGCCAGCGGATCCTACGAGCAGTACTTC. It translates to CASGSYEQYF.

The rearrangement uses TRBV29-1 and TRBJ2-1, with D possibly TRBD2 on 6 matching bases. Looked up from germline, CDR1 is SQVTM and CDR2 is ANQGSEA. The CDR3 consists of 16 residues. V lost 4 bases, J lost 4 bases, and 20 bases lay in between. The CDR3 region is CSVVGTEGKQYNEQFF. The CDR3, as DNA: TGCAGCGTTGTGGGGACTGAGGGGAAACAGTACAATGAGCAGTTCTTC.

The J gene is TRBJ1-6, the V gene TRBV6-5; the D is unclear. This CDR3 is 12 amino acids long. Trimming cost V 5 bases and J 14 bases, with 13 bases left between them. In germline, CDR1 is MNHEY, CDR2 SVGAGI. For the CDR3, the DNA is TGTGCCAGCAGTGCAAGTCTAGACTCCCTCCACTTT. It translates to CASSASLDSLHF.